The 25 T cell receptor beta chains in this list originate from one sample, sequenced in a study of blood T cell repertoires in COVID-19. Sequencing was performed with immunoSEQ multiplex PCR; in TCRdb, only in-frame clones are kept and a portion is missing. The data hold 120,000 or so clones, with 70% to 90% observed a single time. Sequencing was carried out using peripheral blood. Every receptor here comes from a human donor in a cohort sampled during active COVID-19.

The CDR3 DNA reads TGCGCCAGCAGCCAAGATAGTCTAGCGGGAGGGCCCCGAAGCACAGATACGCAGTATTTT. Amino acid sequence: CASSQDSLAGGPRSTDTQYF. The gene calls are TRBV4-1 and TRBJ2-3, with 12 bases fitting TRBD2. Germline CDR1 and CDR2: MGHRA and YSYEKL. The J segment lost 0 bases and the V segment lost 0 bases, leaving 10 bases of the junction unmatched. The length of the CDR3 is 20 residues.

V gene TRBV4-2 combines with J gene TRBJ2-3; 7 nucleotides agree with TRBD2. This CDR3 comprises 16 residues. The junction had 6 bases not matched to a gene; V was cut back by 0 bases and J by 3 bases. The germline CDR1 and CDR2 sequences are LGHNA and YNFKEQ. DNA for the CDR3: TGTGCCAGCAGCCAAGAGAGGGCGGGGGAGACAGATACGCAGTATTTT. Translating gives CASSQERAGETDTQYF.

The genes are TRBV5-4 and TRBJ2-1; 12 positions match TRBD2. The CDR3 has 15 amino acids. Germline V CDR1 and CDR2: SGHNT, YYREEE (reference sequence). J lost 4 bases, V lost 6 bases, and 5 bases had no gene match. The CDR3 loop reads CASNPGTSGYNEQFF. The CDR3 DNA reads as TGTGCCAGCAACCCCGGGACTAGCGGGTACAATGAGCAGTTCTTC.

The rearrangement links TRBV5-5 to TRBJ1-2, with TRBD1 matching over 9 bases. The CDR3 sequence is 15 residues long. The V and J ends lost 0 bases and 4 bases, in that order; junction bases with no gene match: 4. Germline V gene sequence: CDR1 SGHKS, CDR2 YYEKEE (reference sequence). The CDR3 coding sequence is TGTGCCAGCAGCTTGGGCCGGGACAGGGTCTATGGCTACACCTTC. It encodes CASSLGRDRVYGYTF.

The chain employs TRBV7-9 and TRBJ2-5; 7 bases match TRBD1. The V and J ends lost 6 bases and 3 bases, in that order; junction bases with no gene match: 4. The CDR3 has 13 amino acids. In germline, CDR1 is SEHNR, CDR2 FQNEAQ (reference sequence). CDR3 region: CASRYTGEETQYF. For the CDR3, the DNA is TGTGCCAGCAGATATACAGGGGAAGAGACCCAGTACTTC. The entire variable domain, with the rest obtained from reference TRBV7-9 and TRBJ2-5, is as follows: DTGVSQNPRHKITKRGQNVTFRCDPISEHNRLYWYRQTLGQGPEFLTYFQNEAQLEKSRLLSDRFSAERPKGSFSTLEIQRTEQGDSAMYLCASRYTGEETQYFGPGTRLLVL.

The CDR3 loop is CASSDADRVRYEQYF. DNA for the CDR3: TGTGCCAGCAGCGACGCCGACAGGGTTCGCTACGAGCAGTACTTC. The chain combines TRBV7-9 with TRBJ2-7; 7 bases are shared with TRBD1. The trim removed 5 bases at V and 3 bases at J, leaving 10 bases unmatched. Germline V gives CDR1 SEHNR, CDR2 FQNEAQ (reference sequence). The CDR3 covers 15 residues.

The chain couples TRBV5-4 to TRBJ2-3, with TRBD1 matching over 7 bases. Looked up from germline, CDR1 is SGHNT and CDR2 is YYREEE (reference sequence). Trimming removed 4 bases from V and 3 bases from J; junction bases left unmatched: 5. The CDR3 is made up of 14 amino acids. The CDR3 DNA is TGTGCCAGCAGCCTGAGACAGGGTACAGATACGCAGTATTTT. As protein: CASSLRQGTDTQYF.

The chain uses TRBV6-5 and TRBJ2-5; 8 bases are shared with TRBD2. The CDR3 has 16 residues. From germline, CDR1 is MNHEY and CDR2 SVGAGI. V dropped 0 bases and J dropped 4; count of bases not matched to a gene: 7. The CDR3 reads CASSYSSAGEGETQYF. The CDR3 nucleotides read TGTGCCAGCAGTTACTCGTCAGCGGGAGAGGGAGAGACCCAGTACTTC.

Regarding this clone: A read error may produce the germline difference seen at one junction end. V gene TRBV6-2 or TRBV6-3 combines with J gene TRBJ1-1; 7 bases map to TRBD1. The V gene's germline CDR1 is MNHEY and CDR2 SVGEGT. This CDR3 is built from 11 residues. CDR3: CASSHDRETSF. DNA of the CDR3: TGTGCCAGCAGTCACGACAGGGAGACATCCTTT.

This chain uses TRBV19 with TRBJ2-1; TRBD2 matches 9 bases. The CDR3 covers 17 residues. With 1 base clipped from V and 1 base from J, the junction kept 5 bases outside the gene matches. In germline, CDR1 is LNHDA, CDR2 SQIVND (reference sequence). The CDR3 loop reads CASSIVGGGASYNEQFF. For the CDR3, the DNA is TGTGCCAGTAGTATAGTCGGCGGGGGGGCATCCTACAATGAGCAGTTCTTC.

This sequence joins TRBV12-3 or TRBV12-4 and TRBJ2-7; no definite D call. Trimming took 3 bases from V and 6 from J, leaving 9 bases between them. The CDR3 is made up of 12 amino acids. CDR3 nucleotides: TGTGCCAGCAGTTTTATTAATCGCGAGCAGTACTTC. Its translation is CASSFINREQYF.

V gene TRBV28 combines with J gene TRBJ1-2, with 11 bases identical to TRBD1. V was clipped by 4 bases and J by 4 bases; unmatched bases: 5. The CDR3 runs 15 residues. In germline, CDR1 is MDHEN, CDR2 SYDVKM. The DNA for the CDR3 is TGTGCCAGCAGTTCGATCGGGACAGGGGGCTATGGCTACACCTTC. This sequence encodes CASSSIGTGGYGYTF.

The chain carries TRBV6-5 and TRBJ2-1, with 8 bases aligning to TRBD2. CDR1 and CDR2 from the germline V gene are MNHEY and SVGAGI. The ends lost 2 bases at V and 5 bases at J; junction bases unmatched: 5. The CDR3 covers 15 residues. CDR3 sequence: CASSYGAGGNNEQFF. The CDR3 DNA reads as TGTGCCAGCAGTTACGGTGCGGGAGGTAACAATGAGCAGTTCTTC.

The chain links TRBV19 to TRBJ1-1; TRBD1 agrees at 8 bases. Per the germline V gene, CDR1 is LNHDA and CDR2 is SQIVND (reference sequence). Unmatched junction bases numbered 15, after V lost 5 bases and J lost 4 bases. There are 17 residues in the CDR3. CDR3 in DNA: TGTGCCAGTAGTTTGGCTCAGACAGGGGAAGGCGGCACTGAAGCTTTCTTT. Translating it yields CASSLAQTGEGGTEAFF.

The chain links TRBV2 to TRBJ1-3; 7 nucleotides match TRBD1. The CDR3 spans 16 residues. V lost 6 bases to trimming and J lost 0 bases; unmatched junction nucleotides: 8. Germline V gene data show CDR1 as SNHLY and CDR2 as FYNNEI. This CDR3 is CASRTDRRRSGNTIYF. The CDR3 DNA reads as TGTGCCAGCAGAACGGACAGGCGCCGCTCTGGAAACACCATATATTTT.

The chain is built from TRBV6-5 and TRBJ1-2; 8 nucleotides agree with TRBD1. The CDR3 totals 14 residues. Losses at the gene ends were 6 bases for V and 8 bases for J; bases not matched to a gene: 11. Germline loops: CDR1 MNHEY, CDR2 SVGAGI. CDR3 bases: TGTGCCAGCAGGGGGGACAGGTGGTTAGACGGCTACACCTTC. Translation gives CASRGDRWLDGYTF.

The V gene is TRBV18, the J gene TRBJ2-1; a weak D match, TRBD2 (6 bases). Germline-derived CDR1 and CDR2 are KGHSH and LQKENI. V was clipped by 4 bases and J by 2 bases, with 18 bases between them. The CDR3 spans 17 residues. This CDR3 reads CASSRSGPPGAYNEQFF. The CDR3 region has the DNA TGTGCCAGCTCACGATCAGGACCGCCGGGAGCCTACAATGAGCAGTTCTTC.

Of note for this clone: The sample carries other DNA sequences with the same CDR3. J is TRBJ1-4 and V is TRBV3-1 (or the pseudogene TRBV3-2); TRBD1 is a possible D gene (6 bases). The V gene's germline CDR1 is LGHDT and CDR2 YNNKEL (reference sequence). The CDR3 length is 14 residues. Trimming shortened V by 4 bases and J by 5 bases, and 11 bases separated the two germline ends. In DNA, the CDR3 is TGTGCCAGCAGCCTACAGGGTCGCAATGAAAAACTGTTTTTT. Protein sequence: CASSLQGRNEKLFF.

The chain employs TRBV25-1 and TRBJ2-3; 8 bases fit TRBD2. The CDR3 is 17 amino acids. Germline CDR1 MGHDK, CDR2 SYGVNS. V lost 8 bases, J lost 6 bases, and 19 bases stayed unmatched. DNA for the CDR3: TGTGCCAGCTCCGCCCGAAGCGGGGGACTCACACGGGATACGCAGTATTTT. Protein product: CASSARSGGLTRDTQYF.

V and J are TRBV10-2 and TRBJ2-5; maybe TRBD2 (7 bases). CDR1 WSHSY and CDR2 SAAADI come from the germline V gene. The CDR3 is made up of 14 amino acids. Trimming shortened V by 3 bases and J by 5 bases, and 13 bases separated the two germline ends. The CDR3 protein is CASSDAGAEETQYF. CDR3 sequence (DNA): TGCGCCAGCAGTGACGCGGGGGCAGAGGAGACCCAGTACTTC.

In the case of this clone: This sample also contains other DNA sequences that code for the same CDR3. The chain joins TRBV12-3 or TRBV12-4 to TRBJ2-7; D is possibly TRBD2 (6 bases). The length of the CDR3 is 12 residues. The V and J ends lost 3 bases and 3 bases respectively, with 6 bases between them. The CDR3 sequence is CASSFGGYEQYF. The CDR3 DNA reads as TGTGCCAGCAGTTTCGGGGGCTACGAGCAGTACTTC.

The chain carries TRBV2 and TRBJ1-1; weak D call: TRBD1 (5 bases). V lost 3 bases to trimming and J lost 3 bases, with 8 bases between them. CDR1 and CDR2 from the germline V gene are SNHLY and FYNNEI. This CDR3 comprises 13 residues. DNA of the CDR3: TGTGCCAGCAGTGACAGGGTTGACACTGAAGCTTTCTTT. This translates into CASSDRVDTEAFF.

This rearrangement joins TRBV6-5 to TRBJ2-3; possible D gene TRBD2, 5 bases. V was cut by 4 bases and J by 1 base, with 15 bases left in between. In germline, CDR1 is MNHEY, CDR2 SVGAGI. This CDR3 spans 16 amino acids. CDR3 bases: TGTGCCAGCAGTTTTCGACTAACCCTTGGCACAGATACGCAGTATTTT. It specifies CASSFRLTLGTDTQYF.

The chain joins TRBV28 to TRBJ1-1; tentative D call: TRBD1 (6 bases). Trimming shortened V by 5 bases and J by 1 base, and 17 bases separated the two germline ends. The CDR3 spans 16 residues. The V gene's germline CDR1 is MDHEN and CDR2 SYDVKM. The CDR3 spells CASSRDTQGRNTEAFF. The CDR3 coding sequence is TGTGCCAGCAGTCGGGACACCCAGGGGCGGAACACTGAAGCTTTCTTT. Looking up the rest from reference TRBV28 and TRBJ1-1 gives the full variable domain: DVKVTQSSRYLVKRTGEKVFLECVQDMDHENMFWYRQDPGLGLRLIYFSYDVKMKEKGDIPEGYSVSREKKERFSLILESASTNQTSMYLCASSRDTQGRNTEAFFGQGTRLTVV.

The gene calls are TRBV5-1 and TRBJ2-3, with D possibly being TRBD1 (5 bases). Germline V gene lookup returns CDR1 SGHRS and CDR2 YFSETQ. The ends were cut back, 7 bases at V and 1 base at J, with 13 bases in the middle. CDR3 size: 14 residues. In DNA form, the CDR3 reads TGCGCCAGCTCCCCCCAGGGTGGCACAGATACGCAGTATTTT. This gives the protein CASSPQGGTDTQYF.